Presented here are 15 T cell receptor beta chains from one specimen sequenced in a study of OX40 agonist ivuxolimab in advanced cancers. Sequencing was performed with immunoSEQ multiplex PCR; in TCRdb, only in-frame clones are kept and a portion is missing. The sample lists tens of thousands of clones; over 75% were seen once. This specimen consisted of CD4+ or CD8+ T cells sorted from blood, obtained in a trial of the OX40 agonist ivuxolimab. The receptors here all came from an adult with an advanced solid tumor such as melanoma, head and neck, liver or kidney cancer.

CDR3 in amino acids: CASSPAGTGGNTIYF. In nucleotides, the CDR3 is TGTGCCAGCTCACCAGCCGGGACAGGGGGAAACACCATATATTTT. This chain links TRBV18 with TRBJ1-3; 9 bases are a match to TRBD1. The CDR3 covers 15 residues. The junction had 3 bases not matched to a gene; V was cut back by 2 bases and J by 4 bases. Per the germline V gene, CDR1 is KGHSH and CDR2 is LQKENI.

For this clone: In the same sample, other DNA sequences code for this CDR3. This chain links TRBV5-1 with TRBJ2-7; 11 bases align to TRBD2. The CDR3 consists of 14 residues. Germline V gene sequence: CDR1 SGHRS, CDR2 YFSETQ. The ends lost 3 bases at V and 4 bases at J; junction bases unmatched: 3. CDR3 residues: CASSSGTSGYEQYF. The DNA for the CDR3 is TGCGCCAGCAGCTCCGGGACTAGCGGATACGAGCAGTACTTC.

In DNA, the CDR3 is TGCAGTGCCGGGGCTAACTATGGCTACACCTTC. Translation: CSAGANYGYTF. The rearrangement joins TRBV20-1 to TRBJ1-2; D is uncertain. Trimming stripped 6 bases from V and 0 bases from J, with 5 bases between. This CDR3 comprises 11 residues. Germline CDR1 reads DFQATT; CDR2 reads SNEGSKA (reference sequence).

This chain uses TRBV5-8 with TRBJ1-4; 10 positions agree with TRBD1. Trimming cost V 4 bases and J 7 bases; bases outside gene matches: 7. The length of the CDR3 is 15 residues. Germline-derived CDR1 and CDR2 are SGHTS and YDEGEE. DNA for the CDR3: TGTGCCAGCAGCACGACAGGGGGCGCGAGTGAAAAACTGTTTTTT. Its translation is CASSTTGGASEKLFF.

This clone counts as medium-sized (0.01 to 0.1%). The chain uses TRBV29-1 and TRBJ1-1; 9 nucleotides align to TRBD1. Trimming removed 3 bases from V and 4 bases from J; junction bases left unmatched: 6. CDR1 SQVTM and CDR2 ANQGSEA come from the germline V gene. CDR3 size: 14 residues. The CDR3 DNA is TGCAGCGTTGAGTCGATGACAGGGGGCACTGAAGCTTTCTTT. Amino acid sequence: CSVESMTGGTEAFF.

This clone appeared a few times. V is TRBV6-6 and J is TRBJ1-4; D gene unclear. The germline V gene has CDR1 MNHNY and CDR2 SVGAGI (reference sequence). This CDR3 has 11 residues. Trimming cost V 4 bases and J 11 bases, with 8 bases left between them. The CDR3 nucleotides read TGTGCCAGCAGTTCGACCGATAAACTGTTTTTT. Protein: CASSSTDKLFF.

This sequence joins TRBV7-9 and TRBJ1-3, with D maybe TRBD1 (5 bases). V lost 0 bases and J lost 0, with 9 bases in between. The CDR3 sequence is 16 residues long. CDR1 is SEHNR, CDR2 FQNEAQ, per germline (reference sequence). The CDR3: CASSLAQGSSGNTIYF. The CDR3 nucleotides read TGTGCCAGCAGCTTAGCGCAGGGTAGCTCTGGAAACACCATATATTTT.

In DNA form, the CDR3 reads TGTGCCAGCAGGACCGAAACTAACTATGGCTACACCTTC. The encoded protein is CASRTETNYGYTF. The chain couples TRBV6-5 to TRBJ1-2; the D is unclear. V was shortened by 6 bases and J by 0 bases, with 8 bases between the two germline ends. This CDR3 has 13 residues. From germline, CDR1 is MNHEY and CDR2 SVGAGI.

V usage is TRBV5-6 and J usage is TRBJ2-3; 8 bases are a match to TRBD1. Per germline, CDR1 SGHDT and CDR2 YYEEEE. The CDR3 contains 15 residues. V was pared by 4 bases and J by 2 bases, with 6 bases of the junction left unmatched. The CDR3 loop is CASSPGTGITDTQYF. The CDR3 DNA sequence: TGTGCCAGCAGCCCCGGGACAGGAATCACAGATACGCAGTATTTT.

The chain carries TRBV2 and TRBJ2-2; D gene unclear. V lost 7 bases, J lost 2 bases, and 11 bases lay in between. This CDR3 is 14 amino acids long. CDR1 and CDR2 (germline): SNHLY, FYNNEI. CDR3 sequence reads: CASTSELNTGELFF. The CDR3, as DNA: TGTGCCAGCACAAGCGAGCTAAACACCGGGGAGCTGTTTTTT.

The rearrangement uses TRBV5-1 and TRBJ1-4; the D is unclear. V lost 4 bases, J lost 0 bases, and 13 bases lay in between. From germline, CDR1 is SGHRS and CDR2 YFSETQ. The CDR3 loop spans 16 amino acids. The CDR3 bases are TGCGCCAGCAGCCTCTCCGGACGGTCAACTAATGAAAAACTGTTTTTT. Its translation: CASSLSGRSTNEKLFF.

The chain links TRBV28 to TRBJ2-5; D possibly matches TRBD1 or TRBD2 (5 bases each). The J call may be mistaken, given a closer DNA end match to TRBJ2-7. This CDR3 is 15 amino acids long. Germline V CDR1 and CDR2: MDHEN, SYDVKM. For the CDR3, the DNA is TGTGCCACCCGGGTTTCTGGGGGTCGGACTGACGAGCAGTACTTC. Protein product: CATRVSGGRTDEQYF.

A single count supports this clone. The gene calls are TRBV5-5 and TRBJ1-2; D gene uncertain. V was clipped by 2 bases and J by 5 bases, with 22 bases between them. The CDR3 consists of 17 residues. Germline V lookup: CDR1 SGHKS, CDR2 YYEKEE (reference sequence). This chain's CDR3 is CASSLQLAGIAFYGYTF. The CDR3 nucleotides are TGTGCCAGCAGCTTACAACTCGCAGGCATAGCGTTTTATGGCTACACCTTC.

J is TRBJ2-7 and V is TRBV5-4, with a possible D match to TRBD1 (6 bases). Germline values: CDR1 SGHNT, CDR2 YYREEE (reference sequence). This CDR3 region has 13 residues. Trimming removed 1 base from V and 3 bases from J, with 8 bases in between. CDR3 region: CASSLQGGYEQYF. The DNA for the CDR3 is TGTGCCAGCAGCTTGCAAGGGGGCTACGAGCAGTACTTC.

The table lists this clone with a few counts. The gene calls are TRBV6-6 and TRBJ2-2; weak D call: TRBD1 (6 bases). V was shortened by 8 bases and J by 7 bases, with 8 bases between the two germline ends. Germline CDR1 MNHNY, CDR2 SVGAGI (reference sequence). The CDR3 has 11 amino acids. As DNA, the CDR3 is TGTGCCAGCGTCAGGGGCGGGGAGCTGTTTTTT. Amino acids: CASVRGGELFF.